Presented here are 23 T cell receptor beta chains from one specimen sequenced in a study of vaccination and CD4 T cells after COVID-19. In TCRdb, the PCR reads were re-called with MiXCR into one record per CDR3 protein. Among around 26,000 distinct CDR3 sequences listed, over 40% were seen once. Time point in this sample: late sampling 161 to 241 days after vaccination in a few convalescent patients. The input for sequencing was CD4+ T cells from blood, taken about 7 months after SARS-CoV-2 vaccination. The receptors stem from a human donor who had recovered from COVID-19.

This clonotype was observed a handful of times. The J gene is TRBJ2-1, the V gene TRBV27; TRBD2 matches 9 bases. Germline values: CDR1 MNHEY, CDR2 SMNVEV (reference sequence). The CDR3 has 13 residues. The V segment lost 5 bases and the J segment 6 bases; nucleotides outside the gene matches: 2. The chain's CDR3 is CASSRGLANEQFF. CDR3 nucleotides: TGTGCCAGCAGTAGGGGACTAGCCAATGAGCAGTTCTTC.

The rearrangement uses TRBV20-1 and TRBJ2-4; the D gene could be TRBD1 or TRBD2 (5 bases each). This CDR3 region has 15 residues. V was trimmed by 6 bases and J by 1 base, leaving 16 bases between them. Germline V gene sequence: CDR1 DFQATT, CDR2 SNEGSKA (reference sequence). DNA for the CDR3: TGCAGTGCGAGGGGACCTCACTGGGCCAAAAACATTCAGTACTTC. This encodes CSARGPHWAKNIQYF.

This clonotype was detected a few times. This chain connects TRBV28 to TRBJ1-3; the match to TRBD1 covers 9 bases. The V gene's germline CDR1 is MDHEN and CDR2 SYDVKM. The V segment lost 5 bases and the J segment 0 bases; nucleotides outside the gene matches: 8. This CDR3 comprises 17 residues. This chain's CDR3 is CASSRPGQGHSGNTIYF. The CDR3 bases are TGTGCCAGCAGTAGACCGGGACAGGGACACTCTGGAAACACCATATATTTT.

This chain joins TRBV15 and TRBJ2-7, with 9 bases lining up with TRBD1. The CDR3 loop spans 14 amino acids. The trim removed 0 bases at V and 4 bases at J, leaving 1 base unmatched. Germline values: CDR1 LNHNV, CDR2 YYDKDF (reference sequence). CDR3 in DNA: TGTGCCACCAGCAGAGATGGACAGGGGTACGAGCAGTACTTC. Translation gives CATSRDGQGYEQYF.

The chain employs TRBV21-1 and TRBJ2-3; TRBD1 reflects the table's D call only, with no check against the DNA. TRBV21-1 is classified as a pseudogene. The CDR3 is 18 amino acids. CDR3 protein: CASSKSRDRGQGTDTQYF. The DNA of the CDR3 is TGTGCCAGCAGCAAGTCCCGGGACAGGGGCCAGGGCACAGATACGCAGTATTTT.

The CDR3 region is CASSLARGQGHQYF. The CDR3 DNA follows: TGCGCCAGCAGCTTGGCCAGGGGACAGGGCCACCAGTACTTC. V gene TRBV5-1 combines with J gene TRBJ2-5, with 9 bases identical to TRBD1. Losses at the gene ends were 0 bases for V and 10 bases for J; bases not matched to a gene: 7. The length of the CDR3 is 14 residues. Germline CDR1 reads SGHRS; CDR2 reads YFSETQ.

This clonotype was counted between two and nine times. The chain carries TRBV6-4 and TRBJ2-1; 8 bases line up with TRBD2. Germline V gene sequence: CDR1 MRHNA, CDR2 SNTAGT. The J segment lost 8 bases and the V segment lost 3 bases, leaving 9 bases of the junction unmatched. The CDR3 extends over 15 amino acids. The CDR3 spells CASSDTSGSIHEQFF. The DNA of the CDR3 is TGTGCCAGCAGTGATACCAGCGGGAGTATTCATGAGCAGTTCTTC.

The V gene is TRBV7-6, the J gene TRBJ2-1, with 7 bases lining up with TRBD2. This CDR3 has 13 amino acids. V lost 5 bases, J lost 8 bases, and 6 bases stayed unmatched. Germline CDR1 reads SGHVS; CDR2 reads FNYEAQ. In DNA, the CDR3 is TGTGCCAGCAGCCCTGGGGGGGGTGATGAGCAGTTCTTC. Protein sequence: CASSPGGGDEQFF.

The genes are TRBV20-1 and TRBJ2-5; unclear D gene. Trimming cost V 0 bases and J 5 bases, with 10 bases left between them. CDR3 size: 13 residues. Germline V gene sequence: CDR1 DFQATT, CDR2 SNEGSKA (reference sequence). This CDR3 is CSARETFLETQYF. As DNA, the CDR3 is TGCAGTGCTAGAGAAACCTTTCTTGAGACCCAGTACTTC.

This clonotype was found a few times. The chain employs TRBV20-1 and TRBJ1-3; possible D gene TRBD1, 5 bases. Trimming removed 1 base from V and 3 bases from J, with 10 bases in between. CDR3 length equals 14 residues. Germline CDR1 DFQATT, CDR2 SNEGSKA (reference sequence). In DNA form, the CDR3 reads TGCAGTGCTAGAGCGGGGCCCGATGGAAACACCATATATTTT. Protein product: CSARAGPDGNTIYF.

This clonotype was picked up one time. J is TRBJ2-2 and V is TRBV27, with TRBD2 matching over 7 bases. Germline V gene data show CDR1 as MNHEY and CDR2 as SMNVEV (reference sequence). CDR3 size: 15 residues. V lost 1 base, J lost 6 bases, and 5 bases stayed unmatched. In nucleotides, the CDR3 is TGTGCCAGCAGTTTATATTCGGCGGGGGCCGGGGAGCTGTTTTTT. Its protein product is CASSLYSAGAGELFF.

The chain has TRBV5-8 and TRBJ1-5; 9 bases agree with TRBD1. Losses at the gene ends were 5 bases for V and 7 bases for J; bases not matched to a gene: 10. From germline, CDR1 is SGHTS and CDR2 YDEGEE. The length of the CDR3 is 15 residues. The CDR3 loop is CASRLPGQGLQPQHF. CDR3 bases: TGTGCCAGCAGATTACCGGGACAGGGCTTACAGCCCCAGCATTTT.

V is TRBV28 and J is TRBJ1-5; D uncertain. There are 16 residues in the CDR3. Looked up from germline, CDR1 is MDHEN and CDR2 is SYDVKM. The germline V and J ends were trimmed by 2 bases and 0 bases, with 11 bases remaining between them. DNA for the CDR3: TGTGCCAGCAGTTTAGGCCTCCCTTATAGCAATCAGCCCCAGCATTTT. Its protein is CASSLGLPYSNQPQHF.

J is TRBJ1-5 and V is TRBV20-1; D unclear. Trimming cost V 5 bases and J 0 bases, with 11 bases left between them. This CDR3 has 14 amino acids. Germline V CDR1 and CDR2: DFQATT, SNEGSKA (reference sequence). CDR3 sequence: CSAFSPDSNQPQHF. The CDR3 DNA follows: TGCAGTGCTTTCAGCCCAGATAGCAATCAGCCCCAGCATTTT.

This clonotype has just a few counts. The chain is built from TRBV7-7 and TRBJ2-2; D might be TRBD2 (5 bases). CDR1 is SSHAT and CDR2 is FNYEAQ in the germline V gene (reference sequence). V was clipped by 1 base and J by 4 bases, with 10 bases between them. The CDR3 sequence is 15 residues long. DNA of the CDR3: TGTGCCAGCAGCTTAGAAACCGCGGGCACCGGGGAGCTGTTTTTT. As protein: CASSLETAGTGELFF.

The J gene is TRBJ2-3, the V gene TRBV7-2; D is perhaps TRBD2 (5 bases). There are 17 residues in the CDR3. Germline V gene data show CDR1 as SGHTA and CDR2 as FQGNSA. V lost 5 bases and J lost 1, with 19 bases in between. The CDR3 region has the DNA TGTGCCAGCAGCCCGGGATCCGCCTTTGGTGGCACAGATACGCAGTATTTT. Encoded protein: CASSPGSAFGGTDTQYF.

This clonotype was counted between two and nine times. The V gene is TRBV19, the J gene TRBJ1-1, with D tentatively TRBD1 (6 bases). CDR1 and CDR2 (germline): LNHDA, SQIVND (reference sequence). V gave up 1 base and J gave up 4 bases, with 7 bases separating them. The CDR3 spans 13 residues. CDR3: CASSIVGGTEAFF. CDR3 bases: TGTGCCAGTAGTATAGTAGGGGGCACTGAAGCTTTCTTT.

The genes are TRBV6-9 and TRBJ2-5; 9 bases are a match to TRBD1. J gave up 1 base and V 8 bases, and 8 bases lay outside the gene matches. From germline, CDR1 is MNHGY and CDR2 SVAAGI. The CDR3 is 15 amino acids. The CDR3 spells CASSSGTGFQETQYF. The CDR3 DNA follows: TGTGCCAGCTCCTCCGGGACAGGGTTCCAAGAGACCCAGTACTTC.

The genes are TRBV27 and TRBJ1-2; D remains ambiguous. V was clipped by 6 bases and J by 5 bases, with 16 bases between them. The CDR3 is 14 residues long. Germline-derived CDR1 and CDR2 are MNHEY and SMNVEV (reference sequence). CDR3 in DNA: TGTGCCAGCAGGCCTTCCGGGTCCACATATGGCTACACCTTC. Its translation is CASRPSGSTYGYTF.

J is TRBJ2-7 and V is TRBV5-1; the D is unclear. The germline V and J ends were trimmed by 3 bases and 0 bases, with 10 bases remaining between them. Germline V gene sequence: CDR1 SGHRS, CDR2 YFSETQ. The length of the CDR3 is 14 residues. The chain's CDR3 is CASSSRSPSYEQYF. The CDR3 DNA sequence: TGCGCCAGCAGCTCCAGATCCCCCTCCTACGAGCAGTACTTC. Full variable domain (remainder filled in from reference TRBV5-1 and TRBJ2-7): KAGVTQTPRYLIKTRGQQVTLSCSPISGHRSVSWYQQTPGQGLQFLFEYFSETQRNKGNFPGRFSGRQFSNSRSEMNVSTLELGDSALYLCASSSRSPSYEQYFGPGTRLTVT.

The CDR3 loop is CASSLSGSSYNEQFF. The DNA of the CDR3 is TGTGCCAGTAGTTTGTCTGGCAGCTCCTACAATGAGCAGTTCTTC. The chain links TRBV19 to TRBJ2-1; no definite D call. This CDR3 has 15 amino acids. V shed 5 bases and J shed 0 bases, with 11 bases lying between them. Germline values: CDR1 LNHDA, CDR2 SQIVND (reference sequence).

The gene calls are TRBV7-6 and TRBJ1-4, with unresolved D. The V gene lost 8 bases and the J gene lost 4 bases, with 11 bases spanning the gap. This CDR3 is 13 amino acids long. Germline V gene sequence: CDR1 SGHVS, CDR2 FNYEAQ. For the CDR3, the DNA is TGTGCCAGCGGAGGTTGGGGTAATGAAAAACTGTTTTTT. Its protein product is CASGGWGNEKLFF.

This clonotype is classed as medium-sized (0.01 to 0.1%). The gene calls are TRBV4-1 and TRBJ1-1, with D possibly being TRBD1 (5 bases). CDR1 is MGHRA and CDR2 is YSYEKL in the germline V gene. The length of the CDR3 is 9 residues. Trimming shortened V by 5 bases and J by 10 bases, and 5 bases separated the two germline ends. The CDR3: CASSRGAFF. The CDR3 nucleotides read TGCGCCAGCAGCAGGGGAGCTTTCTTT.